This T cell receptor (beta chain) was identified during a study of response to subunit inactivated influenza vaccine. Trimming left V 2 bases short and J 5 bases short, with 12 bases between. The CDR3 loop spans 14 amino acids. CDR1 SGHTA and CDR2 FQGNSA come from the germline V gene. TCRdb re-called the RT-PCR reads through MiXCR, storing one row per CDR3 protein. This table has a few hundred thousand distinct CDR3 sequences, 10% to 11% appearing once. This sequence was found in a man aged 50 to 59 who received an inactivated influenza vaccine. The source was PBMCs from blood, collected roughly 47 days after vaccination. The chain has TRBV7-2 and TRBJ2-5, with D possibly TRBD1 on 6 matching bases. The CDR3 here is CASSLKDRWETQYF. For the CDR3, the DNA is TGTGCCAGCAGCTTAAAGGACAGATGGGAGACCCAGTACTTC.